This T cell receptor (beta chain) comes out of a study of CXCR3-negative and CXCR3-positive naive CD8 T cells. In the case of this clonotype: Its specificity is unknown.

The study, taken as a whole, reports: CXCR3-positive naive cells carried more hydrophobic TRB CDR3s than CXCR3-negative ones.

The CDR3 totals 15 residues. Looked up from germline, CDR1 is SGHAT and CDR2 is FQNNGV. UMI-labeled TRB cDNA libraries were prepared by 5' RACE. From its re-call of the 5' RACE reads, TCRdb lists each CDR3 protein once, without DNA. The repertoire shows approximately 90,000 distinct CDR3 sequences; the top ten hold over 0.4%. Sequencing was carried out using naive CXCR3+ CD8+ T cells from blood. Subset indicated: CD45RO-CCR7+CD27+CD95- naive CD8+ T cells expressing CXCR3 (TNR3+). The chain links TRBV11-2 to TRBJ2-1. This TCR was recovered from a human donor in good health. Some clones in this sample may be carry-over from other donors' samples. CDR3: CASSFLEIPVDEQFF.